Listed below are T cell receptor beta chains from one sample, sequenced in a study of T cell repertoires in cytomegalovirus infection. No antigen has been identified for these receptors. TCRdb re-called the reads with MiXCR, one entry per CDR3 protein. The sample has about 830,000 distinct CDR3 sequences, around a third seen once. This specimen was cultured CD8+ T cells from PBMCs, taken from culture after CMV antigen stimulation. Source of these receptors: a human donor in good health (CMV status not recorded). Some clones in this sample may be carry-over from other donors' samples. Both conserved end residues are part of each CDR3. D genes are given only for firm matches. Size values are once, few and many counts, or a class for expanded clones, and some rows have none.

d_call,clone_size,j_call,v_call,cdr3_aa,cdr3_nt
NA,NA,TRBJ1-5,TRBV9,CASSETGTQPQHF,TGTGCCAGCAGCGAGACAGGTACACAGCCCCAGCATTTT
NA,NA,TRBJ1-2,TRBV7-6,CASSGEETLLGYGYTF,TGTGCCAGCAGCGGCGAGGAGACGTTACTGGGGTATGGCTACACCTTC
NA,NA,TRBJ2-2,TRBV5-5,CASSLAQGRTTGELFF,TGTGCCAGCAGCTTGGCCCAGGGTCGGACCACCGGGGAGCTGTTTTTT
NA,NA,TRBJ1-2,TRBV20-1,CSARTADGYTF,TGCAGTGCAAGGACCGCCGATGGCTACACCTTC
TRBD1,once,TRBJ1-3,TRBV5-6,CASASQGDGNTIYF,TGTGCCAGCGCCTCACAGGGGGACGGAAACACCATATATTTT
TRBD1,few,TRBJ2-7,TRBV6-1,CASSEARQGYFYEQYF,TGTGCCAGCAGTGAAGCGCGACAGGGGTACTTCTACGAGCAGTACTTC
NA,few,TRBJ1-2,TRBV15,CATSRASADGYTF,TGTGCCACCAGCAGAGCCAGCGCCGATGGCTACACCTTC
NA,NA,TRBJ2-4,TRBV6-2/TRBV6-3,CASSRGILAKNIQYF,TGTGCCAGCAGTCGAGGAATTCTAGCCAAAAACATTCAGTACTTC
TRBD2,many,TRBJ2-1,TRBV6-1,CASRDWAGGNNEQFF,TGTGCCAGCAGAGACTGGGCGGGGGGTAACAATGAGCAGTTCTTC
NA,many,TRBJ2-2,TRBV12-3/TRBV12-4,CASSPWTRMNTGELFF,TGTGCCAGCAGTCCCTGGACCAGAATGAACACCGGGGAGCTGTTTTTT
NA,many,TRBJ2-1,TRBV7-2,CASSTAGSRQFF,TGTGCCAGCAGCACAGCCGGGTCCAGGCAGTTCTTC
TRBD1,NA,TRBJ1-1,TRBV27,CASSSRQGMDTEAFF,TGTGCCAGCAGTTCGCGACAGGGTATGGACACTGAAGCTTTCTTT
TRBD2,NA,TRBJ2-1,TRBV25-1,CASSETGRWVYNEQFF,TGTGCCAGCAGTGAAACCGGGAGGTGGGTCTACAATGAGCAGTTCTTC
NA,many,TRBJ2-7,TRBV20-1,CSAQPQSSYEQYF,TGCAGTGCTCAACCTCAAAGCTCCTACGAGCAGTACTTC
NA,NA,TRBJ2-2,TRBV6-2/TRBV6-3,CASSPLGRARNTGELFF,TGTGCCAGCAGTCCCCTGGGAAGAGCTCGGAACACCGGGGAGCTGTTTTTT
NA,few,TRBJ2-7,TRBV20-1,CSAPAQGSYEQYF,TGCAGTGCCCCGGCCCAGGGATCCTACGAGCAGTACTTT
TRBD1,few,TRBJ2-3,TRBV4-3,CASSQDRGPDTQYF,TGCGCCAGCAGCCAAGATAGGGGGCCAGATACGCAGTATTTT